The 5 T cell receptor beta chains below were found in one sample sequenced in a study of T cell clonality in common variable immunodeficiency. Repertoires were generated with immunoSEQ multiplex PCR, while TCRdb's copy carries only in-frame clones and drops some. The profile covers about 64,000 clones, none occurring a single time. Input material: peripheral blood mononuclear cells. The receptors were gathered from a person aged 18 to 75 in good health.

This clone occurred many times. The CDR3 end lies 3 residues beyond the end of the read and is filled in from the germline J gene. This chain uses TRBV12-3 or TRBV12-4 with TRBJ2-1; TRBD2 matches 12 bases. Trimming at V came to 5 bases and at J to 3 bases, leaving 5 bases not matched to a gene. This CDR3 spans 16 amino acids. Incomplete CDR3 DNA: TGTGCCAGCAGTCCCCTACTAGCGGGGGGCTACAATGAG. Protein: CASSPLLAGGYNE. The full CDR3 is CASSPLLAGGYNEQFF.

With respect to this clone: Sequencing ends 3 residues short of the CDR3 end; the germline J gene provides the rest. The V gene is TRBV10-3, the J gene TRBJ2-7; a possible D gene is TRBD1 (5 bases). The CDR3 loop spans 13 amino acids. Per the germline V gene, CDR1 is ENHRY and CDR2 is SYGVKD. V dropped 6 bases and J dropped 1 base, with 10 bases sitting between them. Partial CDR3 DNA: TGTGCCATCAGCCCGACAGTTTCCTACGAG. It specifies CAISPTVSYE. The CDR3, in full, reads CAISPTVSYEQYF.

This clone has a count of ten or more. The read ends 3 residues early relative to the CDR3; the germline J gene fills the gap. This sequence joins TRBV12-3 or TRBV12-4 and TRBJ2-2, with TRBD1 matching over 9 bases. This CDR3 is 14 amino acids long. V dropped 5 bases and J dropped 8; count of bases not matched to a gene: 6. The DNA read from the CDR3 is TGTGCCAGCAGTCAACGACAGGGGGTTGGGGAG. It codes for CASSQRQGVGE. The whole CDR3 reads CASSQRQGVGELFF.

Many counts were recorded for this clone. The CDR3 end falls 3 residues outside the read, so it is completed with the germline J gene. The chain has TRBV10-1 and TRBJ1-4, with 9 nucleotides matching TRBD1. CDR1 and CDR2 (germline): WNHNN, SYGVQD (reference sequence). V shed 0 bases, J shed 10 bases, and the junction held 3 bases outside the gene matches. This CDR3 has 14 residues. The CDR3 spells CASSESGQGGKLFF. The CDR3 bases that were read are TGCGCCAGCAGTGAGTCGGGACAGGGTGGAAAA.

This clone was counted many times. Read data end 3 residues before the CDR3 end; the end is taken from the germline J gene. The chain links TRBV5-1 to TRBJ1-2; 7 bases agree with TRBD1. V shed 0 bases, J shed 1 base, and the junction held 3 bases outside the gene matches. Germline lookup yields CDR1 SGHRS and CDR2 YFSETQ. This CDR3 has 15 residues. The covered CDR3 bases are TGCGCCAGCAGCTTGGAACAGGGGTTTAACTATGGC. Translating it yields CASSLEQGFNYG. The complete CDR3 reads CASSLEQGFNYGYTF.